Shown below are 27 T cell receptor beta chains from a single sample sequenced in a study of cytomegalovirus exposure and HLA in healthy donors. The protocol was immunoSEQ multiplex PCR, while the TCRdb copy is restricted to in-frame clones and leaves out a portion. Of some 210,000 clones listed, 70% to 90% were seen once; the top ten hold roughly 5.5%. The sequenced material came from PBMCs. These TCRs come from a young woman in good health and CMV-seronegative.

This CDR3 is CASSPGLAGRGTGELFF. The CDR3 nucleotides are TGCGCCAGCAGCCCCGGACTAGCGGGAAGGGGCACCGGGGAGCTGTTTTTT. The gene calls are TRBV5-1 and TRBJ2-2, with TRBD2 matching 12 bases. CDR1 SGHRS and CDR2 YFSETQ come from the germline V gene. Unmatched junction bases numbered 8, after V lost 4 bases and J lost 4 bases. CDR3 length: 17 residues.

The V call is TRBV2, the J call TRBJ1-1; D gene unclear. CDR1 and CDR2 from the germline V gene are SNHLY and FYNNEI. The V gene lost 0 bases and the J gene lost 3 bases, with 17 bases spanning the gap. The CDR3 is 17 residues long. CDR3 sequence: CASSEAPGLGRDTEAFF. The CDR3 region has the DNA TGTGCCAGCAGTGAAGCGCCCGGTCTAGGACGGGACACTGAAGCTTTCTTT.

J is TRBJ2-1 and V is TRBV5-1; 7 bases are shared with TRBD2. The V gene's germline CDR1 is SGHRS and CDR2 YFSETQ. The CDR3 spans 16 residues. V was pared by 2 bases and J by 0 bases, with 5 bases of the junction left unmatched. Written as DNA, the CDR3 is TGCGCCAGCAGCTTCTTAGCGGGCAGCTCCTACAATGAGCAGTTCTTC. Encoded protein: CASSFLAGSSYNEQFF.

The chain uses TRBV25-1 and TRBJ2-7; D gene ambiguous. The CDR3 extends over 12 amino acids. Per germline, CDR1 MGHDK and CDR2 SYGVNS. The germline V and J ends were trimmed by 2 bases and 6 bases, with 8 bases remaining between them. The CDR3 reads CASSERSREQYF. The CDR3 DNA reads TGTGCCAGCAGTGAACGGTCTCGCGAGCAGTACTTC.

The V call is TRBV2, the J call TRBJ1-4; 8 bases align to TRBD1. The V segment lost 4 bases and the J segment 5 bases; nucleotides outside the gene matches: 3. This CDR3 spans 14 amino acids. Germline-derived CDR1 and CDR2 are SNHLY and FYNNEI. CDR3 loop: CASSGGQGNEKLFF. The CDR3 bases are TGTGCCAGCAGTGGAGGACAGGGAAATGAAAAACTGTTTTTT. Full variable domain (missing parts from reference TRBV2 and TRBJ1-4): EPEVTQTPSHQVTQMGQEVILRCVPISNHLYFYWYRQILGQKVEFLVSFYNNEISEKSEIFDDQFSVERPDGSNFTLKIRSTKLEDSAMYFCASSGGQGNEKLFFGSGTQLSVL.

The J gene is TRBJ1-2, the V gene TRBV5-1; 7 bases align to TRBD1. CDR3 length equals 14 residues. Germline loops: CDR1 SGHRS, CDR2 YFSETQ. With 1 base clipped from V and 6 bases from J, the junction kept 6 bases outside the gene matches. This chain's CDR3 is CASSLRDSGDGYTF. The CDR3 nucleotides read TGCGCCAGCAGCTTGAGGGACAGCGGCGATGGCTACACCTTC.

A word on this clone: A read error may produce the germline difference seen at one junction end. The chain combines TRBV7-7 with TRBJ2-1; possibly TRBD1 or TRBD2 for D (5 bases each). The CDR3 sequence is 16 residues long. In germline, CDR1 is SSHAT, CDR2 FNYEAQ (reference sequence). The CDR3 sequence is CASSLVGEAIYNEQFF. The CDR3 coding sequence is TGTGCTAGCAGCTTAGTGGGGGAAGCGATATACAATGAGCAGTTCTTC.

This chain links TRBV27 with TRBJ2-3; D is undetermined. CDR1 is MNHEY, CDR2 SMNVEV, per germline (reference sequence). The length of the CDR3 is 11 residues. V was clipped by 2 bases and J by 4 bases, with 1 base between them. The CDR3 DNA sequence: TGTGCCAGCAGTTTAGCAGATACGCAGTATTTT. Translating it yields CASSLADTQYF.

This clone was found once. The chain couples TRBV7-8 to TRBJ2-3; 10 nucleotides agree with TRBD1. V shed 5 bases, J shed 0 bases, and the junction held 2 bases outside the gene matches. The CDR3 covers 15 residues. Germline CDR1 and CDR2: SGHVS and FQNEAQ. The CDR3 region is CASSRQGASTDTQYF. Here the CDR3 DNA reads TGTGCCAGCAGCAGACAGGGGGCTAGCACAGATACGCAGTATTTT.

This clone was recorded once. The J gene is TRBJ2-1, the V gene TRBV10-3; D is unresolved. CDR1 is ENHRY, CDR2 SYGVKD, per germline. The CDR3 is 16 residues long. V was trimmed by 0 bases and J by 8 bases, leaving 17 bases between them. CDR3 nucleotide sequence: TGTGCCATCAGTGAGTCCGGCCGTCAGCTAAGGGATGAGCAGTTCTTC. As protein: CAISESGRQLRDEQFF.

The CDR3 sequence is CASSIGTGHEQYF. The CDR3 DNA sequence: TGTGCCAGCAGCATTGGGACAGGCCACGAGCAGTACTTC. The chain recombines TRBV7-9 with TRBJ2-7; TRBD1 aligns across 8 bases. Germline V gene lookup returns CDR1 SEHNR and CDR2 FQNEAQ (reference sequence). Unmatched junction bases numbered 5, after V lost 5 bases and J lost 5 bases. The CDR3 contains 13 residues.

The chain links TRBV7-3 to TRBJ2-1; 9 bases line up with TRBD2. Germline V gene sequence: CDR1 SGHTA, CDR2 FQGTGA. The CDR3 loop spans 15 amino acids. With 2 bases clipped from V and 4 bases from J, the junction kept 3 bases outside the gene matches. The CDR3 spells CASSLEAGGYNEQFF. CDR3 nucleotide sequence: TGTGCCAGCAGCTTAGAAGCGGGGGGTTACAATGAGCAGTTCTTC. The full variable domain, rest sourced from reference TRBV7-3 and TRBJ2-1, is GAGVSQTPSNKVTEKGKYVELRCDPISGHTALYWYRQSLGQGPEFLIYFQGTGAADDSGLPNDRFFAVRPEGSVSTLKIQRTERGDSAVYLCASSLEAGGYNEQFFGPGTRLTVL.

This clone was picked up one time. The rearrangement uses TRBV10-2 and TRBJ1-4; D gene uncertain. V lost 2 bases and J 12 bases, leaving 22 bases between the germline ends. CDR1 is WSHSY, CDR2 SAAADI, per germline. This CDR3 has 16 residues. The CDR3 reads CASSELSSDGLEELFF. Here the CDR3 DNA reads TGCGCCAGCAGTGAGCTGAGTTCGGACGGACTGGAAGAACTGTTTTTT.

The gene calls are TRBV30 and TRBJ2-1, with TRBD1 identical over 7 bases. Germline CDR1 reads GTSNPN; CDR2 reads SVGIG (reference sequence). This CDR3 comprises 12 residues. V lost 4 bases and J lost 12; bases outside the gene matches: 9. CDR3 in DNA: TGTGCCTGGAAGGGACAGAGCCCAGGGCAGTTCTTC. Protein product: CAWKGQSPGQFF.

This sequence joins TRBV19 and TRBJ1-5; 8 bases align to TRBD1. V lost 6 bases, J lost 4 bases, and 5 bases stayed unmatched. Germline V gene data show CDR1 as LNHDA and CDR2 as SQIVND (reference sequence). CDR3 length: 14 amino acids. The DNA of the CDR3 is TGTGCCAGTAGCACCACAGGGGGTAATCAGCCCCAGCATTTT. It specifies CASSTTGGNQPQHF.

The chain combines TRBV4-1 with TRBJ2-6, with no clear D. V lost 3 bases to trimming and J lost 0 bases, with 6 bases between them. Germline-derived CDR1 and CDR2 are MGHRA and YSYEKL. The CDR3 is 15 residues long. The CDR3 loop is CASSHGLSGANVLTF. DNA for the CDR3: TGCGCCAGCAGCCACGGGCTCTCTGGGGCCAACGTCCTGACTTTC.

V is TRBV19 and J is TRBJ2-7; D might be TRBD2 (5 bases). The CDR3 consists of 14 residues. V was shortened by 6 bases and J by 7 bases, with 19 bases between the two germline ends. CDR1 is LNHDA, CDR2 SQIVND, per germline (reference sequence). CDR3 nucleotide sequence: TGTGCCAGTAGCCCTGGCGGAGGTGCCTCGGAGCAGTACTTC. Translation: CASSPGGGASEQYF. The full variable domain, completed using reference TRBV19 and TRBJ2-7, is DGGITQSPKYLFRKEGQNVTLSCEQNLNHDAMYWYRQDPGQGLRLIYYSQIVNDFQKGDIAEGYSVSREKKESFPLTVTSAQKNPTAFYLCASSPGGGASEQYFGPGTRLTVT.

The gene calls are TRBV6-1 and TRBJ2-1; TRBD2 matches at 12 bases. This CDR3 has 14 amino acids. Germline assignment: CDR1 MNHNS and CDR2 SASEGT. The trim removed 5 bases at V and 8 bases at J, leaving 4 bases unmatched. The CDR3 sequence: CASSTSGRSDEQFF. Here the CDR3 DNA reads TGTGCCAGCAGTACTAGCGGGAGGTCCGATGAGCAGTTCTTC.

The CDR3: CASSLGQGRVDEQYF. In nucleotides, the CDR3 is TGTGCCAGCAGCTTAGGCCAGGGTAGAGTTGACGAGCAGTACTTC. The chain uses TRBV7-8 and TRBJ2-7, with a possible D match to TRBD1 (5 bases). V shed 1 base and J shed 5 bases, with 15 bases lying between them. CDR1 is SGHVS and CDR2 is FQNEAQ in the germline V gene. The CDR3 totals 15 residues.

The J gene is TRBJ2-1, the V gene TRBV29-1, with TRBD1 matching over 8 bases. The CDR3 has 14 amino acids. Germline values: CDR1 SQVTM, CDR2 ANQGSEA. J lost 1 base, V lost 6 bases, and 5 bases had no gene match. This chain's CDR3 is CSVDDRGSYNEQFF. CDR3 nucleotides: TGCAGCGTCGATGACAGGGGTTCCTACAATGAGCAGTTCTTC.

The rearrangement links TRBV9 to TRBJ2-3; TRBD2 aligns across 7 bases. Unmatched junction bases numbered 6, after V lost 1 base and J lost 1 base. This CDR3 comprises 16 residues. Germline CDR1 and CDR2: SGDLS and YYNGEE. CDR3 sequence (DNA): TGTGCCAGCAGCGTACGGGGGGAGGCGGGCACAGATACGCAGTATTTT. Protein: CASSVRGEAGTDTQYF.

The V and J genes are TRBV7-3 and TRBJ2-5; unclear D gene. The germline V gene has CDR1 SGHTA and CDR2 FQGTGA. Trimming left V 6 bases short and J 5 bases short, with 13 bases between. The CDR3 runs 13 residues. CDR3 nucleotides: TGTGCCAGCAGTATAGTGCCTGGGGAGACCCAGTACTTC. This translates into CASSIVPGETQYF.

This clone was counted a few times. V gene TRBV4-1 combines with J gene TRBJ1-6; D may be TRBD1 (6 bases). The CDR3 extends over 14 amino acids. From germline, CDR1 is MGHRA and CDR2 YSYEKL. Trimming stripped 5 bases from V and 10 bases from J, with 15 bases between. The CDR3 loop reads CASSEGQSFSPLHF. The CDR3 DNA follows: TGCGCCAGCAGCGAAGGACAGTCATTCTCACCCCTCCACTTT.

The V and J genes are TRBV7-9 and TRBJ2-5; 9 nucleotides match TRBD2. From germline, CDR1 is SEHNR and CDR2 FQNEAQ (reference sequence). This CDR3 is 16 amino acids long. Germline trimming cut 5 bases from V and 5 bases from J; bases unmatched to any gene: 12. CDR3 coding DNA: TGTGCCAGCAGCGCGCTAGCGGGAATTGGGGAGGAGACCCAGTACTTC. Translated: CASSALAGIGEETQYF.

V usage is TRBV30 and J usage is TRBJ1-5; 11 nucleotides agree with TRBD1. The germline V gene has CDR1 GTSNPN and CDR2 SVGIG (reference sequence). Unmatched junction bases numbered 8, after V lost 7 bases and J lost 0 bases. The CDR3 has 16 residues. Written as DNA, the CDR3 is TGTGCCTTGGGGGACAGGGGGATCAATAGCAATCAGCCCCAGCATTTT. The encoded protein is CALGDRGINSNQPQHF.

This chain connects TRBV4-1 to TRBJ2-1, with D possibly TRBD2 on 5 matching bases. Germline assignment: CDR1 MGHRA and CDR2 YSYEKL. This CDR3 contains 14 residues. The V end lost 3 bases, the J end lost 3 bases, and 9 bases lay between the germline ends. As DNA, the CDR3 is TGCGCCAGCAGCCATATCGGGATCTACAATGAGCAGTTCTTC. Amino acids: CASSHIGIYNEQFF.

The rearrangement links TRBV28 to TRBJ2-3, with 7 nucleotides matching TRBD1. CDR3 length equals 14 residues. Germline V gene data show CDR1 as MDHEN and CDR2 as SYDVKM. The trim removed 7 bases at V and 6 bases at J, leaving 10 bases unmatched. The CDR3 reads CASTDRSGSDTQYF. DNA for the CDR3: TGTGCCAGCACGGACAGGTCCGGTTCCGATACGCAGTATTTT.